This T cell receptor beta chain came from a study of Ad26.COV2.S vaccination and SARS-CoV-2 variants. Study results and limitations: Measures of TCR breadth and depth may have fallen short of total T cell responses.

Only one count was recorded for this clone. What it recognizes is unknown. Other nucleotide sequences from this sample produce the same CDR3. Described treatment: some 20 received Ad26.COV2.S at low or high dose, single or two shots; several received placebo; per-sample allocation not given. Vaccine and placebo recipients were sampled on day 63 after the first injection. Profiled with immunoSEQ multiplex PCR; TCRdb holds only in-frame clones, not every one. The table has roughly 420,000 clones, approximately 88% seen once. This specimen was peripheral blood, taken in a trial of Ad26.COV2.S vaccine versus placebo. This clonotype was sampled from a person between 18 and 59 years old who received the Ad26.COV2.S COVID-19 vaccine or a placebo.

The CDR3 DNA reads as TGCGCCAGCAGCGCCGGGACAGACTACGAGCAGTACTTC. This codes for CASSAGTDYEQYF. The chain carries TRBV5-1 and TRBJ2-7; 7 bases map to TRBD1. This CDR3 spans 13 amino acids. V lost 4 bases to trimming and J lost 3 bases; unmatched junction nucleotides: 4. The germline gives CDR1 SGHRS, CDR2 YFSETQ.